A single sample is the source of the 26 T cell receptor beta chains below, sequenced in a study of T cells in Graves' hyperthyroidism and ophthalmopathy. Using RNA transcripts as the source, TCR beta CDR3 regions were amplified. The HTBI primer set was used in a first-round RT-PCR of the TCR CDR3. TCRdb itself ran the multiplex PCR reads through MiXCR, one entry per CDR3 protein. The sample includes under 700,000 distinct CDR3 sequences, roughly a sixth seen only once; the top ten take around 18%. Sequenced input: blood. These receptors all stem from a woman aged 18-35 years with Graves' hyperthyroidism.

The CDR3 nucleotides read TGTGCCAGCAGCTTATCAGCTATCTACGAGCAGTACTTC. Translating it yields CASSLSAIYEQYF. The V and J genes are TRBV7-2 and TRBJ2-7; D gene uncertain. Germline CDR1 is SGHTA and CDR2 is FQGNSA. V lost 2 bases and J lost 3, with 8 bases in between. There are 13 residues in the CDR3.

This clonotype was picked up a small number of times. The junction shows a germline mismatch at one end, possibly a read error. The V call is TRBV2, the J call TRBJ1-1; the D is unclear. Germline V gives CDR1 SNHLY, CDR2 FYNNEI. The CDR3 length is 13 residues. CDR3 bases: TGTGCCAGCAGTGAAGATGCGAACACTGGAGCTTTCTTT. This gives the protein CASSEDANTGAFF.

This clonotype was seen many times. CDR3 region: CASSYSRSYNEQFF. CDR3 DNA sequence: TGTGCCAGCAGTTACTCGAGGTCCTACAATGAGCAGTTCTTC. J is TRBJ2-1 and V is TRBV6-2 or TRBV6-3; D gene uncertain. The CDR3 is 14 residues long. Germline V gives CDR1 MNHEY, CDR2 SVGEGT. V dropped 0 bases and J dropped 1 base, with 4 bases sitting between them.

The V call is TRBV19, the J call TRBJ1-5; perhaps TRBD1 as D (5 bases). This CDR3 contains 15 residues. Between the trimmed V and J ends, which lost 6 bases and 5 bases, there was a span of 17 bases. CDR1 is LNHDA, CDR2 SQIVND, per germline (reference sequence). Here the CDR3 DNA reads TGTGCCAGTAGGACCCCCGGGGCCCCGCATCAGCCCCAGCATTTT. It codes for CASRTPGAPHQPQHF.

The chain is built from TRBV12-5 and TRBJ1-1; D gene unclear. The CDR3 extends over 15 amino acids. Germline V gene sequence: CDR1 LGHNT, CDR2 FRNRAP. V dropped 0 bases and J dropped 11 bases, with 19 bases sitting between them. The CDR3 nucleotides read TGTGCTAGTGGTTTGGTATCCCCGGGTCGGAACTCGGCTTTCTTT. The encoded protein is CASGLVSPGRNSAFF. The entire variable domain, with the rest obtained from reference TRBV12-5 and TRBJ1-1, is as follows: DARVTQTPRHKVTEMGQEVTMRCQPILGHNTVFWYRQTMMQGLELLAYFRNRAPLDDSGMPKDRFSAEMPDATLATLKIQPSEPRDSAVYFCASGLVSPGRNSAFFGQGTRLTVV.

The table lists this clonotype with a few counts. The rearrangement uses TRBV30 and TRBJ1-1; D is ambiguous. Germline assignment: CDR1 GTSNPN and CDR2 SVGIG (reference sequence). The length of the CDR3 is 12 residues. Trimming removed 3 bases at V and 8 bases at J, with 13 bases between. The CDR3 DNA is TGTGCCTGGAGGGCTAACAAAGGGGAAGCTTTCTTT. Its translation: CAWRANKGEAFF.

This clonotype turned up a few times. The genes are TRBV7-3 and TRBJ2-3; D is undetermined. Trimming shortened V by 5 bases and J by 2 bases, and 8 bases separated the two germline ends. CDR1 and CDR2 from the germline V gene are SGHTA and FQGTGA. This CDR3 has 13 amino acids. CDR3 sequence: CASSGPFTDTQYF. CDR3 in DNA: TGTGCCAGCAGCGGCCCTTTCACAGATACGCAGTATTTT.

This clonotype was found many times. The rearrangement joins TRBV27 to TRBJ2-5, with TRBD1 matching over 9 bases. The V gene's germline CDR1 is MNHEY and CDR2 SMNVEV (reference sequence). This CDR3 comprises 15 residues. Trimming cost V 5 bases and J 6 bases; bases outside gene matches: 10. CDR3 nucleotides: TGTGCCAGCAGTCCCGCCGGGACAGGGTTGAAGACCCAGTACTTC. This encodes CASSPAGTGLKTQYF.

The V gene is TRBV20-1, the J gene TRBJ2-7; TRBD1 might be the D (6 bases). Trimming took 3 bases from V and 5 from J, leaving 20 bases between them. The CDR3 contains 15 residues. Germline V gene sequence: CDR1 DFQATT, CDR2 SNEGSKA (reference sequence). The CDR3 protein is CSARKVGQGLHEQYF. In DNA, the CDR3 is TGCAGTGCTAGGAAAGTGGGCCAGGGGCTCCACGAGCAGTACTTC.

The chain combines TRBV7-8 with TRBJ2-6; D is unclear. The germline V gene has CDR1 SGHVS and CDR2 FQNEAQ. Trimming removed 5 bases at V and 0 bases at J, with 14 bases between. CDR3 size: 17 residues. The DNA of the CDR3 is TGTGCCAGCAGCCCTCCCTGGGTGTCCTCTGGGGCCAACGTCCTGACTTTC. Its protein product is CASSPPWVSSGANVLTF.

This clonotype was counted ten times or more. The rearrangement joins TRBV20-1 to TRBJ1-6; weak D call: TRBD1 (5 bases). The CDR3 runs 15 residues. Per germline, CDR1 DFQATT and CDR2 SNEGSKA (reference sequence). Trimming removed 0 bases at V and 7 bases at J, with 13 bases between. The CDR3 DNA reads TGCAGTGCTAGAGAGTTGGAGGGGCGGAATTCACCCCTCCACTTT. It translates to CSARELEGRNSPLHF.

The DNA of the CDR3 is TGTGCCACCAGCAGAGCCTCCGAGACCTCCTACGAGCAGTACTTC. Its translation is CATSRASETSYEQYF. The chain uses TRBV15 and TRBJ2-7; D remains ambiguous. Trimming shortened V by 1 base and J by 0 bases, and 10 bases separated the two germline ends. This CDR3 region has 15 residues. The germline CDR1 and CDR2 sequences are LNHNV and YYDKDF (reference sequence).

This clonotype has at least ten counts. The V and J genes are TRBV3-1 and TRBJ2-5; D unresolved. Trimming removed 0 bases from V and 5 bases from J, with 13 bases in between. CDR3 length: 15 residues. The germline V gene encodes CDR1 LGHDT and CDR2 YNNKEL (reference sequence). CDR3 DNA: TGTGCCAGCAGCCAAGATCTTGACAAGGTGGAGACCCAGTACTTC. This translates into CASSQDLDKVETQYF.

This clonotype was observed many times. V usage is TRBV7-9 and J usage is TRBJ2-7; 9 bases fit TRBD2. The V segment lost 4 bases and the J segment 0 bases; nucleotides outside the gene matches: 1. Germline V CDR1 and CDR2: SEHNR, FQNEAQ (reference sequence). The CDR3 loop spans 14 amino acids. The CDR3 loop is CASSSAGGSYEQYF. The CDR3 DNA sequence: TGTGCCAGCAGCTCAGCGGGGGGCTCCTACGAGCAGTACTTC.

This clonotype was seen ten or more times. V gene TRBV27 combines with J gene TRBJ2-7; tentatively, D is TRBD1 (6 bases). This CDR3 region has 14 residues. Per the germline V gene, CDR1 is MNHEY and CDR2 is SMNVEV (reference sequence). The V end was cut by 6 bases, the J end by 0 bases, with 12 bases between. CDR3 in amino acids: CASRWTVGSYEQYF. In DNA, the CDR3 is TGTGCCAGCAGGTGGACAGTAGGCTCCTACGAGCAGTACTTC.

This clonotype was picked up a small number of times. The chain links TRBV12-3 or TRBV12-4 to TRBJ1-2; 11 positions agree with TRBD1. With V trimmed by 6 bases and J by 4 bases, 4 bases remained unmatched. CDR3 length: 14 amino acids. CDR3 bases: TGTGCCAGCAGGGGACAGGGGGAGATCTATGGCTACACCTTC. Residues: CASRGQGEIYGYTF.

This clonotype was observed a few times. V and J are TRBV19 and TRBJ1-1; TRBD1 is a possible D gene (5 bases). V lost 0 bases and J lost 0, with 11 bases in between. This CDR3 has 16 residues. The germline CDR1 and CDR2 sequences are LNHDA and SQIVND (reference sequence). The CDR3 sequence: CASSIEVQVLNTEAFF. CDR3 DNA sequence: TGTGCCAGTAGTATAGAAGTACAGGTACTGAACACTGAAGCTTTCTTT. The entire variable domain, with the rest obtained from reference TRBV19 and TRBJ1-1, is as follows: DGGITQSPKYLFRKEGQNVTLSCEQNLNHDAMYWYRQDPGQGLRLIYYSQIVNDFQKGDIAEGYSVSREKKESFPLTVTSAQKNPTAFYLCASSIEVQVLNTEAFFGQGTRLTVV.

This clonotype turned up a few times. Germline and junction disagree at one end, which may indicate a read error. The chain couples TRBV7-2 to TRBJ2-2; no firm D call. Germline loops: CDR1 SGHTA, CDR2 FQGNSA. The CDR3 covers 13 residues. The CDR3 region has the DNA TGTCCCAGCAGCAATTGGAACACCGGGGAGCTGTTTTTT. Translating gives CPSSNWNTGELFF.

This clonotype was seen repeatedly, ten times or more. This chain uses TRBV6-1 with TRBJ2-3; 7 bases are a match to TRBD1. V lost 6 bases and J lost 3; bases outside the gene matches: 12. Germline CDR1 is MNHNS and CDR2 is SASEGT. CDR3 size: 16 residues. For the CDR3, the DNA is TGTGCCAGCAGAAGGAAGGGGGCTCGACGGACAGATACGCAGTATTTT. Translation gives CASRRKGARRTDTQYF.

This clonotype was observed at least ten times. J is TRBJ2-5 and V is TRBV2; D is undetermined. There are 11 residues in the CDR3. CDR1 is SNHLY and CDR2 is FYNNEI in the germline V gene. V lost 6 bases and J lost 7, with 9 bases in between. CDR3 amino acids: CASRLQTTQYF. CDR3 in DNA: TGTGCCAGCAGGTTACAGACGACCCAGTACTTC. Full variable domain (rest looked up from reference TRBV2 and TRBJ2-5): EPEVTQTPSHQVTQMGQEVILRCVPISNHLYFYWYRQILGQKVEFLVSFYNNEISEKSEIFDDQFSVERPDGSNFTLKIRSTKLEDSAMYFCASRLQTTQYFGPGTRLLVL.

At least ten counts were recorded for this clonotype. This chain connects TRBV20-1 to TRBJ1-1, with 8 bases that match TRBD1. CDR1 is DFQATT, CDR2 SNEGSKA, per germline (reference sequence). The V segment lost 1 base and the J segment 0 bases; nucleotides outside the gene matches: 4. The CDR3 loop spans 15 amino acids. The CDR3 DNA follows: TGCAGTGCTAGAGCCCGGACAGGGCTGAACACTGAAGCTTTCTTT. Translating it yields CSARARTGLNTEAFF.

Ten or more counts support this clonotype. The chain employs TRBV6-1 and TRBJ2-7; D is possibly TRBD1 or TRBD2 (5 bases each). The germline V gene encodes CDR1 MNHNS and CDR2 SASEGT. V was clipped by 5 bases and J by 5 bases, with 7 bases between them. The length of the CDR3 is 11 residues. The CDR3 nucleotides read TGTGCCAGCAGTTGGGACCACGAGCAGTACTTC. The encoded protein is CASSWDHEQYF.

This chain connects TRBV12-3 or TRBV12-4 to TRBJ2-2; TRBD1 or TRBD2 may be the D gene (6 bases each). The germline V and J ends were trimmed by 7 bases and 8 bases, with 20 bases remaining between them. CDR3 length equals 15 residues. The CDR3 bases are TGTGCCAGCACCCCCGTTGACAGAGGGGGGGGGGAGCTGTTTTTT. This gives the protein CASTPVDRGGGELFF.

The rearrangement links TRBV7-9 to TRBJ2-1, with a tentative D call TRBD1 (5 bases). In germline, CDR1 is SEHNR, CDR2 FQNEAQ (reference sequence). Trimming cost V 5 bases and J 0 bases, with 11 bases left between them. The CDR3 covers 15 residues. CDR3: CASSPEQGSYNEQFF. CDR3 DNA: TGTGCCAGCAGCCCGGAGCAGGGCTCCTACAATGAGCAGTTCTTC.

The chain carries TRBV4-3 and TRBJ1-2; a possible D gene is TRBD1 (5 bases). This CDR3 is built from 14 residues. Trimming took off 5 bases at V and 4 bases at J, with 14 bases between the two ends. Germline V gene lookup returns CDR1 LGHNA and CDR2 YSLEER. The CDR3 region has the DNA TGCGCCAGCAGCAGAGGATCGGGGGTCTATGGCTACACCTTC. Its translation is CASSRGSGVYGYTF.

The rearrangement uses TRBV20-1 and TRBJ2-1; D could derive from TRBD1 or TRBD2 (6 bases each). CDR3 length: 14 residues. Per germline, CDR1 DFQATT and CDR2 SNEGSKA (reference sequence). V was shortened by 6 bases and J by 2 bases, with 14 bases between the two germline ends. The CDR3 sequence: CSAQRGPTYNEQFF. CDR3 coding DNA: TGCAGTGCGCAACGGGGGCCTACCTACAATGAGCAGTTCTTC.